These 32 T cell receptor beta chains were all obtained from the same sample, sequenced in a study of blood T cells in healthy people across ages. Then a second PCR, running roughly 7 to 11 cycles, was carried out with a sample-barcoded 5' primer and a J-beta primer mix. TCRdb called the 5' RACE reads again in MiXCR, with one record for every CDR3 protein. This repertoire shows approximately 2,000,000 distinct CDR3 sequences, around 40% found once; its top ten account for more than 20%. Sequencing was carried out using blood. The receptors were gathered from a human donor in good health.

J is TRBJ2-3 and V is TRBV6-2 or TRBV6-3, with 9 bases identical to TRBD2. From germline, CDR1 is MNHEY and CDR2 SVGEGT. The V segment lost 0 bases and the J segment 2 bases; nucleotides outside the gene matches: 6. The CDR3 consists of 17 residues. The CDR3 loop is CASSYSAGGSFTDTQYF. CDR3 bases: TGTGCCAGCAGTTACTCGGCGGGAGGGTCCTTCACAGATACGCAGTATTTT.

This clonotype has just one count. The chain joins TRBV27 to TRBJ1-1; no clear D. Germline assignment: CDR1 MNHEY and CDR2 SMNVEV (reference sequence). The CDR3 totals 17 residues. Trimming stripped 1 base from V and 6 bases from J, with 21 bases between. The CDR3 DNA sequence: TGTGCCAGCAGTTTATGGAGGTTTTCTGGGGTATCATCTGAAGCTTTCTTT. It yields the protein CASSLWRFSGVSSEAFF.

As regards this clonotype: One end of the junction varies from germline; a read error may be responsible. The V gene is TRBV20-1, the J gene TRBJ2-1; 7 nucleotides agree with TRBD2. This CDR3 comprises 16 residues. Germline CDR1 DFQATT, CDR2 SNEGSKA (reference sequence). The chain's CDR3 is CCARVSGTLLMWEQFF. The CDR3 DNA is TGCTGTGCTAGAGTAAGCGGGACGCTCCTTATGTGGGAGCAGTTCTTC.

The chain employs TRBV28 and TRBJ2-4, with D uncertain. Trimming stripped 5 bases from V and 6 bases from J, with 8 bases between. CDR1 MDHEN and CDR2 SYDVKM come from the germline V gene. This CDR3 has 12 residues. The chain's CDR3 is CASSKVSNIQYF. CDR3 coding DNA: TGTGCCAGCAGTAAAGTCTCAAACATTCAGTACTTC. Using reference TRBV28 and TRBJ2-4 for the parts outside the CDR3, the full variable domain is DVKVTQSSRYLVKRTGEKVFLECVQDMDHENMFWYRQDPGLGLRLIYFSYDVKMKEKGDIPEGYSVSREKKERFSLILESASTNQTSMYLCASSKVSNIQYFGAGTRLSVL.

This clonotype was seen a few times. J is TRBJ2-2 and V is TRBV29-1; tentatively, D is TRBD2 (6 bases). The CDR3 consists of 11 residues. Germline CDR1 reads SQVTM; CDR2 reads ANQGSEA. V was trimmed by 7 bases and J by 5 bases, leaving 8 bases between them. As DNA, the CDR3 is TGCAGCGCCGCGGGAACCGGGGAGCTGTTTTTT. It is translated as CSAAGTGELFF.

CDR3 DNA: TGTGCCAGCTCAGGACAGGGTGGCGACGAGCAGTACTTC. Its translation is CASSGQGGDEQYF. The chain employs TRBV18 and TRBJ2-7; 8 bases agree with TRBD1. CDR1 KGHSH and CDR2 LQKENI come from the germline V gene. The CDR3 has 13 amino acids. J lost 5 bases, V lost 5 bases, and 5 bases had no gene match.

This clonotype was picked up a small number of times. This chain connects TRBV7-2 to TRBJ1-2; TRBD1 might be the D (6 bases). Germline assignment: CDR1 SGHTA and CDR2 FQGNSA. CDR3 size: 14 residues. Trimming took off 6 bases at V and 11 bases at J, with 22 bases between the two ends. This CDR3 reads CASSPSGGGRIYTF. In DNA, the CDR3 is TGTGCCAGCAGTCCCTCCGGGGGCGGCCGGATATACACCTTC.

Comment on this clonotype: This may come from a read error, since a much larger clone is one base off. V and J are TRBV2 and TRBJ1-1; 8 bases align to TRBD1. This CDR3 spans 13 amino acids. J gave up 3 bases and V 7 bases, and 4 bases lay outside the gene matches. CDR1 SNHLY and CDR2 FYNNEI come from the germline V gene. In DNA form, the CDR3 reads TGTGCCAGCAATCGACAGGGGTACACTGAAGCTTTCTTT. Its protein product is CASNRQGYTEAFF.

Turning to this clonotype: This may be a read error, as it is one base from a much larger clone. The chain has TRBV29-1 and TRBJ2-1; D possibly corresponds to TRBD1 (6 bases). This CDR3 has 16 amino acids. Per germline, CDR1 SQVTM and CDR2 ANQGSEA. Trimming cost V 7 bases and J 2 bases, with 21 bases left between them. CDR3 DNA: TGCAGCGCCCAGGTTGCAGGGGCCCCCACCTACAATGAGCAGTTCTTC. Protein sequence: CSAQVAGAPTYNEQFF.

The rearrangement joins TRBV7-8 to TRBJ2-7; no clear D gene. This CDR3 is 15 amino acids long. Germline-derived CDR1 and CDR2 are SGHVS and FQNEAQ. V was clipped by 5 bases and J by 4 bases, with 18 bases between them. The CDR3 DNA reads as TGTGCCAGCAGCCCTTCTTCAGGAGCGTCTTACGAGCAGTACTTC. Its protein product is CASSPSSGASYEQYF. Together with reference TRBV7-8 and TRBJ2-7, the CDR3 gives the full variable domain: GAGVSQSPRYKVAKRGQDVALRCDPISGHVSLFWYQQALGQGPEFLTYFQNEAQLDKSGLPSDRFFAERPEGSVSTLKIQRTQQEDSAVYLCASSPSSGASYEQYFGPGTRLTVT.

The rearrangement joins TRBV20-1 to TRBJ1-1; D remains ambiguous. The germline V gene encodes CDR1 DFQATT and CDR2 SNEGSKA (reference sequence). V was trimmed by 2 bases and J by 0 bases, leaving 13 bases between them. This CDR3 has 15 amino acids. This CDR3 is CSARRNSVVNTEAFF. CDR3 DNA: TGCAGTGCTAGAAGGAATTCGGTAGTGAACACTGAAGCTTTCTTT.

The CDR3 sequence is CASSPGDFWLGSPLHF. The CDR3, as DNA: TGTGCCAGCAGCCCTGGGGACTTCTGGTTAGGTTCACCCCTCCACTTT. The V gene is TRBV7-9, the J gene TRBJ1-6, with a weak D call TRBD1 (5 bases). Germline assignment: CDR1 SEHNR and CDR2 FQNEAQ (reference sequence). Trimming cost V 5 bases and J 9 bases, with 20 bases left between them. This CDR3 has 16 amino acids.

The chain joins TRBV9 to TRBJ2-6; D is undetermined. In germline, CDR1 is SGDLS, CDR2 YYNGEE. The CDR3 has 16 amino acids. V was shortened by 3 bases and J by 5 bases, with 15 bases between the two germline ends. The CDR3 bases are TGTGCCAGCAGCGGTCTTGGGTTTAACAGGGCCAACGTCCTGACTTTC. Encoded protein: CASSGLGFNRANVLTF.

The gene calls are TRBV5-1 and TRBJ1-2; D possibly corresponds to TRBD1 (5 bases). V lost 1 base and J 6 bases, leaving 10 bases between the germline ends. CDR1 and CDR2 (germline): SGHRS, YFSETQ. The CDR3 is 13 residues long. CDR3 amino acids: CASSLSGTNGYTF. The CDR3 bases are TGCGCCAGCAGCTTGTCAGGGACCAATGGCTACACCTTC.

The J gene is TRBJ2-5, the V gene TRBV7-9, with 7 bases that match TRBD2. V lost 0 bases and J lost 6; bases outside the gene matches: 7. This CDR3 is built from 15 residues. Germline V gene lookup returns CDR1 SEHNR and CDR2 FQNEAQ (reference sequence). The CDR3: CASSLAGGVKKTQYF. For the CDR3, the DNA is TGTGCCAGCAGCTTAGCGGGGGGGGTCAAGAAGACCCAGTACTTC.

The chain uses TRBV12-3 or TRBV12-4 and TRBJ1-2; 9 nucleotides match TRBD1. This CDR3 contains 16 residues. Losses at the gene ends were 6 bases for V and 8 bases for J; bases not matched to a gene: 16. The CDR3 bases are TGTGCCAGCAGCTTCCGTCTTTATGACAGGGGGGGAGGCTACACCTTC. Amino acids: CASSFRLYDRGGGYTF.

In its sample, this clonotype was seen a few times. This chain connects TRBV6-2 or TRBV6-3 to TRBJ2-1; D not resolved. Germline CDR1 reads MNHEY; CDR2 reads SVGEGT. Trimming took 0 bases from V and 4 from J, leaving 7 bases between them. This CDR3 has 14 amino acids. CDR3 sequence (DNA): TGTGCCAGCAGTTACTCGATCAGGTACAATGAGCAGTTCTTC. Its protein is CASSYSIRYNEQFF.

The chain is built from TRBV12-3 or TRBV12-4 and TRBJ2-4; TRBD2 matches at 12 bases. This CDR3 has 18 amino acids. V lost 3 bases and J lost 13; bases outside the gene matches: 19. The CDR3 sequence is CASSFTLELAGGLNEQYF. The CDR3 bases are TGTGCCAGCAGTTTTACCCTTGAACTAGCGGGGGGCCTCAATGAGCAGTACTTC.

This clonotype has just a few counts. The V gene is TRBV13, the J gene TRBJ2-5; no reliable D call. Trimming cost V 3 bases and J 7 bases, with 18 bases left between them. Germline V gene sequence: CDR1 PRHDT, CDR2 FYEKMQ (reference sequence). The CDR3 runs to 15 residues. As DNA, the CDR3 is TGTGCCAGCAGCTTCTCGTATTCGAGAAAAGGGACCCAGTACTTC. It encodes CASSFSYSRKGTQYF.

Comment on this clonotype: At one end the junction does not follow the germline gene, possibly because of a read error. The V call is TRBV7-9, the J call TRBJ1-1, with D possibly TRBD1 on 6 matching bases. The CDR3 is 16 amino acids. Germline loops: CDR1 SEHNR, CDR2 FQNEAQ (reference sequence). CDR3 amino acids: CVSSLARGPMNTEAFF. CDR3 nucleotide sequence: TGTGTCAGCAGCTTAGCGCGGGGGCCCATGAACACTGAAGCTTTCTTT.

Details on this clonotype: One end of the junction is discordant with germline, which a read error may explain. The genes are TRBV24-1 and TRBJ1-2, with a weak D call TRBD1 (6 bases). CDR1 is KGHDR and CDR2 is SFDVKD in the germline V gene. The CDR3 spans 12 residues. The CDR3 DNA is TGCGCCACCAGCGACAGGAGGGATGGCTACACCTTC. It yields the protein CATSDRRDGYTF.

The chain combines TRBV6-5 with TRBJ2-5; 7 nucleotides align to TRBD1. This CDR3 region has 12 residues. Germline CDR1 and CDR2: MNHEY and SVGAGI. V lost 4 bases, J lost 13 bases, and 9 bases stayed unmatched. In DNA, the CDR3 is TGTGCCAGCAGTTCGACAGGGTCGGGGCGGTACTTC. Translated: CASSSTGSGRYF.

The CDR3 loop reads CASLRTGTYEQYV. The CDR3 DNA reads as TGTGCCAGCCTTAGGACAGGAACCTACGAGCAGTACGTC. The chain recombines TRBV2 with TRBJ2-7; 7 bases are shared with TRBD1. This CDR3 has 13 residues. Germline V gene lookup returns CDR1 SNHLY and CDR2 FYNNEI. With 8 bases clipped from V and 2 bases from J, the junction kept 6 bases outside the gene matches.

This clonotype came up a few times. The chain couples TRBV9 to TRBJ2-1; TRBD2 matches at 14 bases. CDR1 and CDR2 from the germline V gene are SGDLS and YYNGEE. V was pared by 2 bases and J by 9 bases, with 7 bases of the junction left unmatched. The CDR3 runs 16 residues. The CDR3 sequence is CASSVAGLAGGGEQFF. The CDR3 nucleotides read TGTGCCAGCAGCGTGGCAGGACTAGCGGGGGGTGGTGAGCAGTTCTTC.

The chain has TRBV5-6 and TRBJ2-4; D is ambiguous. The J call may be faulty, since TRBJ2-7 better matches the DNA end. The CDR3 is 14 amino acids. In germline, CDR1 is SGHDT, CDR2 YYEEEE. CDR3 protein: CASSLGTIYFEQYV. The CDR3 nucleotides read TGTGCCAGCAGCTTGGGGACCATCTACTTCGAGCAGTACGTC.

This clonotype came up once. One end of the junction is discordant with germline, which a read error may explain. CDR3 bases: TGTGTCAGCTCACCATCCAGCAGGGAGGATGAAGCTTTCTTT. Translated, it gives CVSSPSSREDEAFF. J is TRBJ1-1 and V is TRBV18, with TRBD1 as a possible D gene (5 bases). Germline loops: CDR1 KGHSH, CDR2 LQKENI. The CDR3 has 14 amino acids.

This clonotype has just a few counts. The V call is TRBV5-8, the J call TRBJ1-5, with 7 bases lining up with TRBD1. The CDR3 sequence is 18 residues long. J gave up 7 bases and V 2 bases, and 18 bases lay outside the gene matches. Per germline, CDR1 SGHTS and CDR2 YDEGEE. For the CDR3, the DNA is TGTGCCAGCAGCTTTTGGGAGGGGAACAGGGGACGTAGGCAGCCCCAGCATTTT. It yields the protein CASSFWEGNRGRRQPQHF. The entire variable domain, with the rest obtained from reference TRBV5-8 and TRBJ1-5, is as follows: EAGVTQSPTHLIKTRGQQATLRCSPISGHTSVYWYQQALGLGLQFLLWYDEGEERNRGNFPPRFSGRQFPNYSSELNVNALELEDSALYLCASSFWEGNRGRRQPQHFGDGTRLSIL.

Here the CDR3 reads CASSSPQTGRYEQYF. Here the CDR3 DNA reads TGTGCCAGCAGTTCCCCACAGACAGGGCGGTACGAGCAGTACTTC. This chain joins TRBV6-5 and TRBJ2-4; 7 bases line up with TRBD1. Gene TRBJ2-7 matches the end of the DNA better, so the J call may be wrong. Germline lookup yields CDR1 MNHEY and CDR2 SVGAGI. The CDR3 is 15 amino acids.

The table lists this clonotype with a few counts. This chain joins TRBV12-3 or TRBV12-4 and TRBJ2-1; 7 nucleotides line up with TRBD2. The CDR3 length is 15 residues. V shed 3 bases and J 4 bases; nucleotides not matched to a gene: 6. CDR3 sequence reads: CASSLGGNGYNEQFF. In DNA form, the CDR3 reads TGTGCCAGCAGTTTGGGGGGGAATGGGTACAATGAGCAGTTCTTC.

V gene TRBV6-6 combines with J gene TRBJ2-7; unclear D gene. Germline values: CDR1 MNHNY, CDR2 SVGAGI (reference sequence). With 1 base removed from V and 0 bases from J, the gap between germline ends came to 7 bases. This CDR3 is built from 14 residues. CDR3 protein: CASSYFPDSYEQYF. The CDR3 DNA follows: TGTGCCAGCAGTTACTTCCCAGACTCCTACGAGCAGTACTTC.

This clonotype has ten or more counts. The V call is TRBV4-2, the J call TRBJ2-1, with TRBD1 matching 7 bases. Germline CDR1 is LGHNA and CDR2 is YNFKEQ. Unmatched junction bases numbered 7, after V lost 1 base and J lost 4 bases. The CDR3 is 16 amino acids. CDR3 amino acids: CASSQAVVTGYNEQFF. DNA of the CDR3: TGTGCCAGCAGCCAAGCAGTAGTGACAGGGTACAATGAGCAGTTCTTC.

Remarks on this clonotype: At one of its ends the junction is not consistent with the germline gene, which may arise from a read error. The chain joins TRBV6-6 to TRBJ2-7, with TRBD1 matching over 7 bases. Germline CDR1 is MNHNY and CDR2 is SVGAGI (reference sequence). The CDR3 contains 16 residues. CDR3 nucleotide sequence: TGTGCCAGCAGTTATTGGGACAGCCTTATCTCCTACGGGCAGTACTTC. Its protein is CASSYWDSLISYGQYF.